Presented here are 26 T cell receptor beta chains from one specimen sequenced in a study of blood T cell repertoires in COVID-19. Assay used: immunoSEQ multiplex PCR; TCRdb lists only in-frame clones, some missing. In the table there are some 130,000 clones, approximately 80% of which are singletons. Sequenced: peripheral blood. These receptors were taken from a man aged 65-85 years with acute or convalescent COVID-19.

This rearrangement joins TRBV7-2 to TRBJ1-2, with TRBD1 matching 7 bases. CDR3 length: 14 amino acids. V dropped 5 bases and J dropped 3; count of bases not matched to a gene: 6. CDR1 SGHTA and CDR2 FQGNSA come from the germline V gene. The CDR3 is CASSQRGTDYGYTF. DNA for the CDR3: TGTGCCAGCAGCCAACGGGGGACAGACTATGGCTACACCTTC.

The V and J genes are TRBV12-3 or TRBV12-4 and TRBJ1-2; D is uncertain. Trimming took 4 bases from V and 4 from J, leaving 10 bases between them. The CDR3 totals 13 residues. The CDR3 here is CASSSPPSYGYTF. The CDR3 DNA reads as TGTGCCAGCAGTTCACCTCCGAGCTATGGCTACACCTTC.

This clone has a single count. The chain couples TRBV27 to TRBJ1-5; D not resolved. With 8 bases removed from V and 1 base from J, the gap between germline ends came to 15 bases. This CDR3 has 15 residues. Germline values: CDR1 MNHEY, CDR2 SMNVEV (reference sequence). The CDR3 DNA sequence: TGTGCCAGCGGAATGCGGCTAGCGAGCAATCAGCCCCAGCATTTT. Residues: CASGMRLASNQPQHF.

This clone has just a few counts. The chain has TRBV6-6 and TRBJ1-5, with D hard to call. Germline loops: CDR1 MNHNY, CDR2 SVGAGI (reference sequence). Trimming shortened V by 6 bases and J by 7 bases, and 13 bases separated the two germline ends. This CDR3 has 13 amino acids. The CDR3 region has the DNA TGTGCCAGCAGCCAAACTAGTTTCCAGCCCCAGCATTTT. It translates to CASSQTSFQPQHF.

This chain links TRBV12-5 with TRBJ2-2; TRBD2 aligns across 13 bases. Trimming at V came to 1 base and at J to 2 bases, leaving 1 base not matched to a gene. Per germline, CDR1 LGHNT and CDR2 FRNRAP. The CDR3 consists of 17 residues. Here the CDR3 reads CASGLAGLAGNTGELFF. CDR3 coding DNA: TGTGCTAGTGGTTTGGCGGGACTAGCGGGAAACACCGGGGAGCTGTTTTTT.

The table lists this clone with a few counts. V is TRBV4-2 and J is TRBJ2-5; 8 bases match TRBD2. Germline CDR1 and CDR2: LGHNA and YNFKEQ. This CDR3 contains 18 residues. V was pared by 5 bases and J by 2 bases, with 16 bases of the junction left unmatched. CDR3 amino acids: CASSSRHGVAGPQETQYF. The CDR3 DNA sequence: TGTGCCAGCAGCTCACGCCATGGGGTAGCGGGGCCACAAGAGACCCAGTACTTC.

The J gene is TRBJ2-2, the V gene TRBV18, with 7 bases identical to TRBD2. J lost 3 bases, V lost 6 bases, and 10 bases had no gene match. The germline gives CDR1 KGHSH, CDR2 LQKENI. The CDR3 has 16 amino acids. The CDR3 nucleotides read TGTGCCAGCTCGCCTCAGGGTACTAGCGACACCGGGGAGCTGTTTTTT. As protein: CASSPQGTSDTGELFF. The full variable domain, completed using reference TRBV18 and TRBJ2-2, is NAGVMQNPRHLVRRRGQEARLRCSPMKGHSHVYWYRQLPEEGLKFMVYLQKENIIDESGMPKERFSAEFPKEGPSILRIQQVVRGDSAAYFCASSPQGTSDTGELFFGEGSRLTVL.

The rearrangement joins TRBV5-1 to TRBJ2-5; a weak D match, TRBD2 (6 bases). CDR1 and CDR2 from the germline V gene are SGHRS and YFSETQ. Trimming shortened V by 4 bases and J by 4 bases, and 17 bases separated the two germline ends. The CDR3 spans 15 residues. CDR3 bases: TGCGCCAGCAGCAAGGGGACCGGTAGCGGAGAGACCCAGTACTTC. Translated: CASSKGTGSGETQYF.

This sequence joins TRBV9 and TRBJ1-3, with 10 bases fitting TRBD1. V was clipped by 3 bases and J by 2 bases; unmatched bases: 2. Per the germline V gene, CDR1 is SGDLS and CDR2 is YYNGEE. The CDR3 is 15 amino acids. CDR3 sequence: CASSADRGPGNTIYF. Here the CDR3 DNA reads TGTGCCAGCAGCGCCGACAGGGGGCCTGGAAACACCATATATTTT.

A single count supports this clone. This chain uses TRBV5-1 with TRBJ1-1; D is possibly TRBD1 (6 bases). V was shortened by 3 bases and J by 1 base, with 13 bases between the two germline ends. The CDR3 sequence is 15 residues long. Germline CDR1 SGHRS, CDR2 YFSETQ. CDR3 sequence reads: CASSSSGVANTEAFF. The CDR3 bases are TGCGCCAGCAGCTCTTCAGGGGTTGCGAACACTGAAGCTTTCTTT.

This chain joins TRBV7-2 and TRBJ1-1, with TRBD1 as a possible D gene (5 bases). Germline V gene sequence: CDR1 SGHTA, CDR2 FQGNSA. Trimming took off 1 base at V and 4 bases at J, with 13 bases between the two ends. The CDR3 runs 15 residues. The CDR3 DNA follows: TGTGCCAGCAGCTTAGTTAGAGACAGTGGCACTGAAGCTTTCTTT. Amino acids: CASSLVRDSGTEAFF.

The rearrangement uses TRBV12-3 or TRBV12-4 and TRBJ2-7, with D unresolved. Trimming removed 6 bases from V and 0 bases from J, with 9 bases in between. CDR3 length equals 13 residues. CDR3: CASRLAGSYEQYF. The CDR3 nucleotides read TGTGCCAGCAGACTCGCCGGCTCCTACGAGCAGTACTTC.

The chain links TRBV6-5 to TRBJ2-3; weak D call: TRBD2 (6 bases). Trimming stripped 10 bases from V and 2 bases from J, with 16 bases between. There are 14 residues in the CDR3. CDR1 and CDR2 (germline): MNHEY, SVGAGI. The CDR3 sequence: CATLLAGNTDTQYF. Here the CDR3 DNA reads TGTGCCACCTTACTCGCGGGGAACACAGATACGCAGTATTTT.

The CDR3 coding sequence is TGTGCCAGCAGTGCAGGGAACACTGAAGCTTTCTTT. This translates into CASSAGNTEAFF. The rearrangement links TRBV12-3 or TRBV12-4 to TRBJ1-1, with D uncertain. V was pared by 5 bases and J by 1 base, with 5 bases between. CDR3 size: 12 residues.

The chain is built from TRBV2 and TRBJ2-5; tentative D call: TRBD2 (6 bases). V lost 10 bases, J lost 3 bases, and 12 bases lay in between. This CDR3 contains 12 residues. Germline loops: CDR1 SNHLY, CDR2 FYNNEI. The DNA for the CDR3 is TGTGCCACCCGGGGCGGGGAAGAGACCCAGTACTTC. It yields the protein CATRGGEETQYF.

The chain couples TRBV6-6 to TRBJ2-5; a weak D match, TRBD1 (6 bases). Germline loops: CDR1 MNHNY, CDR2 SVGAGI (reference sequence). V gave up 7 bases and J gave up 4 bases, with 10 bases separating them. The CDR3 is made up of 12 amino acids. CDR3 bases: TGTGCCAGCAAACAGGGTGGAGAGACCCAGTACTTC. It codes for CASKQGGETQYF.

The chain carries TRBV3-1 (or the pseudogene TRBV3-2) and TRBJ1-3; possible D gene TRBD1, 5 bases. This CDR3 has 15 residues. V shed 4 bases and J shed 4 bases, with 14 bases lying between them. Looked up from germline, CDR1 is LGHDT and CDR2 is YNNKEL (reference sequence). Here the CDR3 reads CASSRRTGSGNTIYF. In DNA form, the CDR3 reads TGTGCCAGCAGCCGCCGTACAGGTTCAGGAAACACCATATATTTT.

V gene TRBV2 combines with J gene TRBJ2-5, with D unresolved. The V end lost 9 bases, the J end lost 1 base, and 6 bases lay between the germline ends. Germline V gene sequence: CDR1 SNHLY, CDR2 FYNNEI. There are 11 residues in the CDR3. In DNA form, the CDR3 reads TGTGCCAGTAGCAGCCAAGAGACCCAGTACTTC. It specifies CASSSQETQYF.

The V and J genes are TRBV5-1 and TRBJ2-5; 13 bases line up with TRBD2. This CDR3 comprises 16 residues. Trimming removed 4 bases from V and 5 bases from J; junction bases left unmatched: 8. From germline, CDR1 is SGHRS and CDR2 YFSETQ. The CDR3 is CASSPGLAGAGETQYF. CDR3 bases: TGCGCCAGCAGCCCAGGACTAGCGGGGGCCGGGGAGACCCAGTACTTC.

This clone was detected only once. The CDR3 here is CASSEGGDTEAFF. CDR3 DNA sequence: TGTGCCAGCAGTGAGGGAGGGGACACTGAAGCTTTCTTT. The gene calls are TRBV6-1 and TRBJ1-1; weak D call: TRBD1 (5 bases). Per the germline V gene, CDR1 is MNHNS and CDR2 is SASEGT. The CDR3 contains 13 residues. V dropped 3 bases and J dropped 3 bases, with 8 bases sitting between them.

J is TRBJ1-6 and V is TRBV19, with TRBD1 matching over 7 bases. V dropped 7 bases and J dropped 7; count of bases not matched to a gene: 10. Germline assignment: CDR1 LNHDA and CDR2 SQIVND (reference sequence). The CDR3 covers 15 residues. The CDR3 is CASKRFDRENSPLHF. In nucleotides, the CDR3 is TGTGCCAGTAAGAGGTTCGACAGGGAAAATTCACCCCTCCACTTT.

CDR3 nucleotides: TGTGCCAGCACCAGCGGGTTCAGCTCCTACAATGAGCAGTTCTTC. Translating it yields CASTSGFSSYNEQFF. The chain combines TRBV6-6 with TRBJ2-1, with a weak D call TRBD2 (6 bases). The CDR3 spans 15 residues. Germline V gene data show CDR1 as MNHNY and CDR2 as SVGAGI (reference sequence). Trimming left V 7 bases short and J 0 bases short, with 13 bases between.

V and J are TRBV25-1 and TRBJ1-1, with D unresolved. CDR1 and CDR2 from the germline V gene are MGHDK and SYGVNS. The CDR3 is 14 amino acids. V dropped 5 bases and J dropped 1 base, with 11 bases sitting between them. The CDR3 DNA is TGTGCCAGCAGTCCTCGGGAGGGGAACACTGAAGCTTTCTTT. This gives the protein CASSPREGNTEAFF.

V usage is TRBV2 and J usage is TRBJ1-5; 7 nucleotides match TRBD1. CDR3 size: 15 residues. Germline V gene lookup returns CDR1 SNHLY and CDR2 FYNNEI. V trimming: 4 bases; J trimming: 2 bases; junction bases outside the gene matches: 5. The DNA of the CDR3 is TGTGCCAGCAGTGCACAGGGGATGGGCAATCAGCCCCAGCATTTT. This sequence encodes CASSAQGMGNQPQHF.

The DNA of the CDR3 is TGCGCCAGCAGCTTGGGGGATTGGGTAACAGGGGGCTACCGAATAGCCTACGAGCAGTACTTC. Protein sequence: CASSLGDWVTGGYRIAYEQYF. This chain joins TRBV5-1 and TRBJ2-7; 9 bases map to TRBD1. The CDR3 spans 21 residues. V gave up 0 bases and J gave up 2 bases; unmatched junction bases: 21. CDR1 and CDR2 from the germline V gene are SGHRS and YFSETQ.

CDR3 bases: TGTGCCAGCAGTTACCTGGGAGGCCGCCTCTACGAGCAGTACTTC. Translated, it gives CASSYLGGRLYEQYF. The J gene is TRBJ2-7, the V gene TRBV6-5; a weak D match, TRBD2 (6 bases). CDR1 and CDR2 from the germline V gene are MNHEY and SVGAGI. The CDR3 extends over 15 amino acids. The ends were cut back, 2 bases at V and 3 bases at J, with 14 bases in the middle.